These 21 T cell receptor beta chains came from one sample sequenced in a study of shared clonotypes between healthy human individuals. The assay was immunoSEQ multiplex PCR, and TCRdb's table has in-frame clones only and misses some. The top ten clones hold 0.13% of a sample with roughly 2 million clones, over 85% of them seen once. The sequencing input was naive CD4+ T cells sorted from blood. Subset described: CD45RA+ positively selected. All receptors come from a man between 18 and 35 years old in good health.

The V call is TRBV6-5, the J call TRBJ2-4; D is unresolved. Germline V CDR1 and CDR2: MNHEY, SVGAGI. V lost 7 bases and J lost 2, with 12 bases in between. The CDR3 is made up of 14 amino acids. The chain's CDR3 is CASTPPGSKNIQYF. The CDR3 bases are TGTGCCAGCACCCCCCCGGGTTCCAAAAACATTCAGTACTTC.

In nucleotides, the CDR3 is TGTGCCAGCAGCTTCCGCAGGGGGACTTACGAGCAGTACTTC. Translating gives CASSFRRGTYEQYF. The gene calls are TRBV5-6 and TRBJ2-7; the D gene is possibly TRBD1 (7 bases). The CDR3 has 14 residues. Per germline, CDR1 SGHDT and CDR2 YYEEEE. Trimming left V 2 bases short and J 4 bases short, with 13 bases between.

This clone was counted once. This CDR3 is also generated by other DNA sequences in the sample. V is TRBV7-2 and J is TRBJ2-1; D is undetermined. Trimming pared 0 bases from V and 5 bases from J, leaving 2 bases between. Germline V gene lookup returns CDR1 SGHTA and CDR2 FQGNSA. CDR3 length: 12 residues. The CDR3 region is CASSLAHNEQFF. The CDR3 DNA is TGTGCCAGCAGCTTAGCCCACAATGAGCAGTTCTTC.

This chain links TRBV28 with TRBJ2-2, with 7 bases lining up with TRBD2. Germline V gene sequence: CDR1 MDHEN, CDR2 SYDVKM. V gave up 4 bases and J gave up 4 bases; unmatched junction bases: 12. The CDR3 contains 17 residues. The CDR3 DNA follows: TGTGCCAGCAGTTCCCCGGGAGGCTGGGTGGGCACCGGGGAGCTGTTTTTT. Amino acids: CASSSPGGWVGTGELFF.

The chain combines TRBV7-9 with TRBJ2-7; weak D call: TRBD2 (5 bases). V lost 5 bases to trimming and J lost 4 bases, with 18 bases between them. The CDR3 runs to 15 residues. Germline V CDR1 and CDR2: SEHNR, FQNEAQ (reference sequence). Here the CDR3 DNA reads TGTGCCAGCAGCACGCGGACTGGAAAGTTGTACGAGCAGTACTTC. As protein: CASSTRTGKLYEQYF.

This clone has only one observation. The same CDR3 can be traced to other DNA sequences in this sample. The CDR3 reads CASSRTGPYEQYF. In DNA form, the CDR3 reads TGTGCCAGCAGTAGAACAGGGCCCTACGAGCAGTACTTC. The chain uses TRBV6-5 and TRBJ2-7; tentative D call: TRBD1 (6 bases). With 5 bases removed from V and 2 bases from J, the gap between germline ends came to 10 bases. This CDR3 contains 13 residues. Germline CDR1 reads MNHEY; CDR2 reads SVGAGI.

The V call is TRBV5-1, the J call TRBJ1-2, with a possible D match to TRBD1 (6 bases). Per the germline V gene, CDR1 is SGHRS and CDR2 is YFSETQ. V was cut by 4 bases and J by 8 bases, with 18 bases left in between. The CDR3 covers 14 residues. CDR3 nucleotides: TGCGCCAGCAGCATAGGGGACACTATGGGGGGCTACACCTTC. This codes for CASSIGDTMGGYTF.

The chain employs TRBV4-3 and TRBJ2-7; weak D call: TRBD1 (6 bases). Germline V gene data show CDR1 as LGHNA and CDR2 as YSLEER. CDR3 length: 13 residues. Trimming pared 5 bases from V and 7 bases from J, leaving 15 bases between. CDR3 sequence reads: CASSATGLGEQYF. In DNA form, the CDR3 reads TGCGCCAGCAGCGCCACAGGGTTGGGAGAGCAGTACTTC.

The chain links TRBV9 to TRBJ2-7, with D perhaps TRBD2 (6 bases). CDR1 and CDR2 (germline): SGDLS, YYNGEE. The CDR3 has 15 amino acids. V shed 0 bases and J shed 4 bases, with 14 bases lying between them. CDR3 in DNA: TGTGCCAGCAGCGTAGAATCGGGGGTGGGGTACGAGCAGTACTTC. Translation: CASSVESGVGYEQYF.

This chain connects TRBV2 to TRBJ1-1; D gene ambiguous. The CDR3 consists of 11 residues. V lost 3 bases, J lost 4 bases, and 3 bases lay in between. Per the germline V gene, CDR1 is SNHLY and CDR2 is FYNNEI. The CDR3 DNA follows: TGTGCCAGCAGTGATATCACTGAAGCTTTCTTT. Protein sequence: CASSDITEAFF.

This chain uses TRBV4-2 with TRBJ2-7; TRBD2 aligns across 7 bases. The CDR3 length is 16 residues. The germline CDR1 and CDR2 sequences are LGHNA and YNFKEQ. After removal of 0 bases from V and 1 base from J, the junction contained 6 bases not matched to a gene. In nucleotides, the CDR3 is TGTGCCAGCAGCCAAGATGCTAGCGGCTTTTCCTACGAGCAGTACTTC. Protein product: CASSQDASGFSYEQYF.

This clone appeared a single time. The chain uses TRBV6-1 and TRBJ1-5; the D is unclear. Per germline, CDR1 MNHNS and CDR2 SASEGT. CDR3 length equals 14 residues. V lost 0 bases and J 1 base, leaving 4 bases between the germline ends. DNA of the CDR3: TGTGCCAGCAGTGAAGCCGCCAGCAATCAGCCCCAGCATTTT. It yields the protein CASSEAASNQPQHF.

The V gene is TRBV5-1, the J gene TRBJ2-7; D ambiguous. Between the trimmed V and J ends, which lost 0 bases and 5 bases, there was a span of 9 bases. The CDR3 runs to 13 residues. The V gene's germline CDR1 is SGHRS and CDR2 YFSETQ. The CDR3 DNA follows: TGCGCCAGCAGCTTGGTTGGGTTTGACGAGCAGTACTTC. Translation gives CASSLVGFDEQYF.

This clone came up once. V usage is TRBV5-4 and J usage is TRBJ2-1, with TRBD2 matching 11 bases. Germline V CDR1 and CDR2: SGHNT, YYREEE (reference sequence). After removal of 7 bases from V and 1 base from J, the junction contained 4 bases not matched to a gene. This CDR3 has 15 residues. The DNA for the CDR3 is TGTGCCAGCGGGGCTAGCGGGGGGTCCTACAATGAGCAGTTCTTC. Its protein product is CASGASGGSYNEQFF.

This chain uses TRBV2 with TRBJ2-7, with D perhaps TRBD1 (5 bases). The V and J ends lost 5 bases and 3 bases respectively, with 8 bases between them. The CDR3 has 12 residues. The V gene's germline CDR1 is SNHLY and CDR2 FYNNEI. DNA of the CDR3: TGTGCCAGCAGTCTGGACAACTACGAGCAGTACTTC. Its translation is CASSLDNYEQYF.

CDR3 residues: CASHSEQGPNYGYTF. The CDR3 DNA follows: TGTGCCAGCCATAGCGAACAGGGCCCTAACTATGGCTACACCTTC. The chain links TRBV6-6 to TRBJ1-2; the D gene is possibly TRBD1 (6 bases). CDR3 length equals 15 residues. V lost 8 bases and J 0 bases, leaving 16 bases between the germline ends. Per germline, CDR1 MNHNY and CDR2 SVGAGI (reference sequence).

This chain joins TRBV4-3 and TRBJ2-2; 10 bases map to TRBD2. CDR1 is LGHNA, CDR2 YSLEER, per germline. J lost 4 bases, V lost 4 bases, and 9 bases had no gene match. CDR3 length equals 17 residues. CDR3 nucleotides: TGCGCCAGCAGCCCTGGCCTAGCGGGAGTGGGCACCGGGGAGCTGTTTTTT. Its protein is CASSPGLAGVGTGELFF.

V is TRBV29-1 and J is TRBJ2-2; D remains ambiguous. The CDR3 runs 13 residues. V lost 5 bases, J lost 4 bases, and 11 bases lay in between. Per germline, CDR1 SQVTM and CDR2 ANQGSEA. CDR3 DNA sequence: TGCAGCGTTTCAGTGTCCGTCACCGGGGAGCTGTTTTTT. Its protein is CSVSVSVTGELFF.

This clone was seen once. The V call is TRBV2, the J call TRBJ2-2; D remains ambiguous. Germline V gene sequence: CDR1 SNHLY, CDR2 FYNNEI. With 3 bases removed from V and 1 base from J, the gap between germline ends came to 9 bases. This CDR3 is 15 amino acids long. The CDR3 sequence is CASSEQILNTGELFF. The CDR3 DNA sequence: TGTGCCAGCAGTGAGCAGATTTTGAACACCGGGGAGCTGTTTTTT.

The rearrangement links TRBV2 to TRBJ2-6, with D unresolved. This CDR3 has 17 residues. The V and J ends lost 3 bases and 0 bases respectively, with 12 bases between them. In germline, CDR1 is SNHLY, CDR2 FYNNEI. The DNA of the CDR3 is TGTGCCAGCAGTGACGATGCGGCCTCCTCTGGGGCCAACGTCCTGACTTTC. Its translation is CASSDDAASSGANVLTF.

This chain joins TRBV28 and TRBJ2-6; either TRBD1 or TRBD2 may supply D (5 bases each). Germline V gene lookup returns CDR1 MDHEN and CDR2 SYDVKM. V was clipped by 7 bases and J by 2 bases, with 12 bases between them. The CDR3 has 15 amino acids. The CDR3 loop is CASNPEGPGANVLTF. DNA of the CDR3: TGTGCCAGCAACCCCGAGGGGCCTGGGGCCAACGTCCTGACTTTC.